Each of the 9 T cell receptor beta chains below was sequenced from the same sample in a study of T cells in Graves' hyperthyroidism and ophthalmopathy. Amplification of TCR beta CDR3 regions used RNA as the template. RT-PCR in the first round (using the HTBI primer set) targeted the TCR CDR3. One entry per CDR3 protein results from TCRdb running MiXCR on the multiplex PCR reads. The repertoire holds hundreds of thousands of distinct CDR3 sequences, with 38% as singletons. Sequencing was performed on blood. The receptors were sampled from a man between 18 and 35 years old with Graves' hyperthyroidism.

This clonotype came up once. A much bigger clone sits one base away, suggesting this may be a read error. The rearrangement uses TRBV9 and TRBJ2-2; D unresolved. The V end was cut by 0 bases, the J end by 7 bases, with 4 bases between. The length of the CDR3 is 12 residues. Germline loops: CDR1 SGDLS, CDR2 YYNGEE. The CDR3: CASSVDVGELFF. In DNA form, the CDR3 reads TGTGCCAGCAGCGTAGATGTCGGGGAGCTGTTTTTT.

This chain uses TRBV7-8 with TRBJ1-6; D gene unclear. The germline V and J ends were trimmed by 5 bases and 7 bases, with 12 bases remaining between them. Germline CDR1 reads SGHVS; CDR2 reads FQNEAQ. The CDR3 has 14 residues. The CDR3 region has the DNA TGTGCCAGCAGCACAAAGGGTTGGAATTCACCCCTCCACTTT. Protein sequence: CASSTKGWNSPLHF.

The CDR3 DNA follows: TGTGCCTGGAGTGACTGGAGTGGGTCCTACGAGCAGTACTTC. Translating it yields CAWSDWSGSYEQYF. The chain couples TRBV30 to TRBJ2-7, with no clear D. V lost 1 base and J 1 base, leaving 11 bases between the germline ends. CDR3 length equals 14 residues. Germline CDR1 GTSNPN, CDR2 SVGIG (reference sequence).

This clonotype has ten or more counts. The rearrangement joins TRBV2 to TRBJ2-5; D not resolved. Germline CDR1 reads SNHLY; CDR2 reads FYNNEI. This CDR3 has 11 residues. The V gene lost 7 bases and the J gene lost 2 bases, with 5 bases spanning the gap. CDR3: CASNTQETQYF. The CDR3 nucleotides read TGTGCCAGCAACACTCAAGAGACCCAGTACTTC.

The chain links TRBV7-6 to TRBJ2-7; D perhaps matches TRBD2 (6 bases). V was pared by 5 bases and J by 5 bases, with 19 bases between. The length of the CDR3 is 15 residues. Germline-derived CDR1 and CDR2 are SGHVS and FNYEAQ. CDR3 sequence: CASSQSRTNRDEQYF. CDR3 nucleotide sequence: TGTGCCAGCAGCCAATCAAGGACTAACCGGGACGAGCAGTACTTC.

The CDR3 DNA is TGTGCCAGCAGTGACAAGACAGGGAGCGCTGAAGCTTTCTTT. This codes for CASSDKTGSAEAFF. The chain employs TRBV2 and TRBJ1-1; TRBD1 matches 7 bases. CDR1 and CDR2 from the germline V gene are SNHLY and FYNNEI. The V gene end was trimmed by 3 bases and the J gene end by 6 bases; junction bases not matched to a gene: 7. The CDR3 extends over 14 amino acids.

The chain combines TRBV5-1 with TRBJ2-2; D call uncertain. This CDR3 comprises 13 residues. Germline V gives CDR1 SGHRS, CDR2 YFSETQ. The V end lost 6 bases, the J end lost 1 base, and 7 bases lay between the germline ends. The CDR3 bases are TGCGCCAGCACACAGATGAACACCGGGGAGCTGTTTTTT. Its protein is CASTQMNTGELFF.

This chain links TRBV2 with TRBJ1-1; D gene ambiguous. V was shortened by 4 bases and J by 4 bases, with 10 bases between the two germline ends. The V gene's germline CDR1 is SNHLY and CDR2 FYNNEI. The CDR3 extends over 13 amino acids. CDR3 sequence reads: CASSGEGATEAFF. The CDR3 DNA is TGTGCCAGCAGTGGGGAGGGAGCCACTGAAGCTTTCTTT. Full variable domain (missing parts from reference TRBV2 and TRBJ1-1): EPEVTQTPSHQVTQMGQEVILRCVPISNHLYFYWYRQILGQKVEFLVSFYNNEISEKSEIFDDQFSVERPDGSNFTLKIRSTKLEDSAMYFCASSGEGATEAFFGQGTRLTVV.

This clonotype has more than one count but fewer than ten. The CDR3 here is CASSLGEITEAFF. The CDR3 DNA reads as TGCGCCAGCAGCTTGGGGGAGATCACTGAAGCTTTCTTT. The chain has TRBV5-1 and TRBJ1-1; D call uncertain. The CDR3 loop spans 13 amino acids. V dropped 0 bases and J dropped 4 bases, with 7 bases sitting between them. From germline, CDR1 is SGHRS and CDR2 YFSETQ. Based on the CDR3 plus reference TRBV5-1 and TRBJ1-1, the full variable domain is KAGVTQTPRYLIKTRGQQVTLSCSPISGHRSVSWYQQTPGQGLQFLFEYFSETQRNKGNFPGRFSGRQFSNSRSEMNVSTLELGDSALYLCASSLGEITEAFFGQGTRLTVV.